These 9 T cell receptor beta chains originate from one sample sequenced in a study of T-cell reconstitution after alpha-beta-depleted transplantation in children. The authors prepared the TCRbeta library with unique molecular identifiers. Each CDR3 protein gets one entry after TCRdb re-called the PCR reads with MiXCR. The sample has some 240,000 distinct CDR3 sequences, about 11% seen once. Here the sequenced sample was PBMCs from the stem cell graft donor, taken from the stem cell graft. The receptors shown here come from a human donor who donated a stem cell graft to a child with acute lymphoblastic leukemia.

This clonotype has a count of ten or more. V and J are TRBV21-1 and TRBJ2-1; TRBD2, the table's D call, was not compared with the DNA. TRBV21-1 has pseudogene status. The CDR3 extends over 14 amino acids. DNA of the CDR3: TGTGCCAGCAGCGTTCGACTAGCCTACAATGAGCAGTTCTTC. Residues: CASSVRLAYNEQFF.

This clonotype was recorded at least ten times. This chain's CDR3 is CASSQDRLAGHNEQFF. The CDR3 region has the DNA TGCGCCAGCAGCCAAGATAGACTAGCGGGCCACAATGAGCAGTTCTTC. The chain is built from TRBV4-3 and TRBJ2-1, with 10 bases aligning to TRBD2. Germline V gene lookup returns CDR1 LGHNA and CDR2 YSLEER. The CDR3 has 16 amino acids. Unmatched junction bases numbered 4, after V lost 0 bases and J lost 5 bases.

This clonotype was found many times. The junction does not match germline at one end; this may be a read error. The rearrangement uses TRBV12-3 or TRBV12-4 and TRBJ1-1; D might be TRBD1 (5 bases). The CDR3 has 13 residues. The CDR3 DNA reads TGTGCCAGCACCCCTGGGCCCGGGACTGAAGCCTTCTTT. It is translated as CASTPGPGTEAFF.

The chain uses TRBV28 and TRBJ2-7, with TRBD1 as a possible D gene (5 bases). CDR3 length: 14 amino acids. Trimming shortened V by 4 bases and J by 5 bases, and 15 bases separated the two germline ends. Germline V CDR1 and CDR2: MDHEN, SYDVKM. The CDR3 sequence is CASSSRVVVHEQYF. The DNA for the CDR3 is TGTGCCAGCAGTTCCAGGGTAGTTGTCCACGAGCAGTACTTC.

This chain links TRBV29-1 with TRBJ2-5; 10 bases agree with TRBD1. This CDR3 is built from 12 residues. V shed 6 bases and J 4 bases; nucleotides not matched to a gene: 2. Germline CDR1 reads SQVTM; CDR2 reads ANQGSEA. In DNA, the CDR3 is TGCAGCGTGGACAGGGGGGGAGAGACCCAGTACTTC. This encodes CSVDRGGETQYF.

There are many counts of this clonotype. Here the CDR3 reads CASSISTSYEQYF. DNA of the CDR3: TGTGCCAGTAGTATATCCACCTCCTACGAGCAGTACTTC. The chain uses TRBV19 and TRBJ2-7; D is uncertain. Deletions cut 2 bases from V and 0 bases from J, with 5 bases between. Germline CDR1 and CDR2: LNHDA and SQIVND (reference sequence). The CDR3 is 13 amino acids.

This clonotype came up many times. This chain joins TRBV28 and TRBJ2-3; 12 positions match TRBD2. The junction had 10 bases not matched to a gene; V was cut back by 10 bases and J by 5 bases. Germline assignment: CDR1 MDHEN and CDR2 SYDVKM. The CDR3 is 15 amino acids. In nucleotides, the CDR3 is TGTGCCACAGCCAGACTAGCGGGGGTTTTAGATACGCAGTATTTT. It encodes CATARLAGVLDTQYF.

For this clonotype: Since a much larger clone is just one base distant, this may be a read error. The chain uses TRBV20-1 and TRBJ1-6, with D unresolved. Germline CDR1 and CDR2: DFQATT and SNEGSKA (reference sequence). CDR3 length: 16 residues. As DNA, the CDR3 is TGCACTGCGAAACCGGGCCTTAGCTCCTATAATTCACCCCTCCACTTT. Translating gives CTAKPGLSSYNSPLHF.

This clonotype was observed a few times. V usage is TRBV7-2 and J usage is TRBJ2-2; the match to TRBD2 covers 7 bases. Trimming at V came to 8 bases and at J to 0 bases, leaving 6 bases not matched to a gene. Germline V gene lookup returns CDR1 SGHTA and CDR2 FQGNSA. This CDR3 spans 15 amino acids. The CDR3 protein is CASRGGGANTGELFF. CDR3 coding DNA: TGTGCCAGCCGGGGCGGGGGTGCGAACACCGGGGAGCTGTTTTTT.